This passage covers 17 T cell receptor beta chains from one sample sequenced in a study of blood T cell repertoires in COVID-19 (dated by TCRdb to about 2020). Preparation of the library involved the immunoSEQ multiplex PCR assay. TCRdb stores this immuneACCESS table with in-frame sequences only. Part of the clones is absent; in the studies checked, under half of the shortfall reflects unresolved V genes, and no reason is known for the rest. Here the sample has 240,000 or so clones; approximately 90% occur a single time. The top ten clones comprise just under 1% of the sample. Sequenced material: peripheral blood. These receptors all stem from a middle-aged woman who had recovered from COVID-19.

This clone has only one observation. The genes are TRBV5-1 and TRBJ2-2; 15 nucleotides agree with TRBD2. The CDR3 is 16 amino acids. V lost 4 bases, J lost 7 bases, and 5 bases stayed unmatched. Germline-derived CDR1 and CDR2 are SGHRS and YFSETQ. The CDR3 DNA reads as TGCGCCAGCAGCCGCGGACTAGCGGGAGGGTACGGGGAGCTGTTTTTT. It specifies CASSRGLAGGYGELFF.

Comment on this clone: Different DNA sequences within this sample yield the same CDR3. J is TRBJ1-3 and V is TRBV9; D unresolved. Germline values: CDR1 SGDLS, CDR2 YYNGEE. This CDR3 is built from 13 residues. Trimming stripped 6 bases from V and 3 bases from J, with 10 bases between. The CDR3 here is CASTREGGNTIYF. CDR3 coding DNA: TGTGCCAGCACGAGGGAGGGTGGAAACACCATATATTTT.

The chain recombines TRBV29-1 with TRBJ1-2; perhaps TRBD1 as D (6 bases). Germline CDR1 and CDR2: SQVTM and ANQGSEA. The CDR3 is made up of 13 amino acids. Between the trimmed V and J ends, which lost 6 bases and 4 bases, there was a span of 15 bases. The CDR3: CSVPSGGPYGYTF. The CDR3 bases are TGCAGCGTCCCCTCGGGGGGGCCCTATGGCTACACCTTC.

This chain links TRBV30 with TRBJ2-7, with 9 bases aligning to TRBD1. V lost 1 base, J lost 4 bases, and 2 bases stayed unmatched. The germline V gene encodes CDR1 GTSNPN and CDR2 SVGIG (reference sequence). The CDR3 extends over 13 amino acids. For the CDR3, the DNA is TGTGCCTGGAGTGCCGGACAGGGGTACGAGCAGTACGTC. Translating gives CAWSAGQGYEQYV.

The rearrangement links TRBV19 to TRBJ2-1; D is possibly TRBD1 (5 bases). The CDR3 consists of 17 residues. CDR1 is LNHDA, CDR2 SQIVND, per germline (reference sequence). Trimming stripped 4 bases from V and 0 bases from J, with 16 bases between. The chain's CDR3 is CASSTEGAANSYNEQFF. The CDR3 coding sequence is TGTGCCAGTAGTACGGAAGGGGCAGCCAACTCCTACAATGAGCAGTTCTTC.

The chain joins TRBV7-2 to TRBJ1-2, with 8 nucleotides matching TRBD1. J gave up 4 bases and V 1 base, and 2 bases lay outside the gene matches. This CDR3 has 14 residues. Germline values: CDR1 SGHTA, CDR2 FQGNSA. CDR3 sequence (DNA): TGTGCCAGCAGCTTAGGGACAGGGAGCTATGGCTACACCTTC. Amino acid sequence: CASSLGTGSYGYTF.

The rearrangement uses TRBV7-9 and TRBJ2-1; maybe TRBD1 (5 bases). Per the germline V gene, CDR1 is SEHNR and CDR2 is FQNEAQ (reference sequence). The length of the CDR3 is 16 residues. Trimming stripped 4 bases from V and 2 bases from J, with 15 bases between. The CDR3 DNA sequence: TGTGCCAGCAGCTACCCCAGCAGGGCGCCCTACAATGAGCAGTTCTTC. This translates into CASSYPSRAPYNEQFF.

The chain uses TRBV6-5 and TRBJ1-1, with 7 bases that match TRBD1. V was clipped by 6 bases and J by 8 bases; unmatched bases: 6. The CDR3 is 12 residues long. Germline values: CDR1 MNHEY, CDR2 SVGAGI. The chain's CDR3 is CASRLGQPEAFF. CDR3 DNA sequence: TGTGCCAGCAGGCTGGGACAGCCAGAAGCTTTCTTT.

This clone has more than one count but fewer than ten. This chain uses TRBV4-2 with TRBJ2-7; maybe TRBD2 (6 bases). The CDR3 consists of 13 residues. V was trimmed by 4 bases and J by 9 bases, leaving 16 bases between them. Per the germline V gene, CDR1 is LGHNA and CDR2 is YNFKEQ. Written as DNA, the CDR3 is TGTGCCAGCAGCCCCCCCGGGGAGGCGGGGCAGTACTTC. Its protein is CASSPPGEAGQYF.

The chain joins TRBV2 to TRBJ2-1, with TRBD2 identical over 14 bases. The ends lost 6 bases at V and 0 bases at J; junction bases unmatched: 10. Looked up from germline, CDR1 is SNHLY and CDR2 is FYNNEI. The CDR3 totals 19 residues. For the CDR3, the DNA is TGTGCCAGCAGCGGCCGGAGGACTAGCGGGAGGCCCTCCTACAATGAGCAGTTCTTC. Translated: CASSGRRTSGRPSYNEQFF.

This chain joins TRBV7-2 and TRBJ1-3, with 9 bases matching TRBD1. Germline V gives CDR1 SGHTA, CDR2 FQGNSA. V gave up 5 bases and J gave up 4 bases; unmatched junction bases: 6. The CDR3 extends over 15 amino acids. The DNA for the CDR3 is TGTGCCAGCAGCCCTACAGGGGGCCCGGGAAACACCATATATTTT. Residues: CASSPTGGPGNTIYF.

This chain links TRBV7-9 with TRBJ2-7; maybe TRBD1 (6 bases). The V gene's germline CDR1 is SEHNR and CDR2 FQNEAQ (reference sequence). Trimming stripped 5 bases from V and 12 bases from J, with 11 bases between. The CDR3 consists of 10 residues. CDR3 protein: CASSGGIWYF. The CDR3, as DNA: TGTGCCAGCAGCGGGGGCATTTGGTACTTC.

The chain couples TRBV7-8 to TRBJ1-5; D ambiguous. The V end lost 5 bases, the J end lost 4 bases, and 15 bases lay between the germline ends. Germline V gene lookup returns CDR1 SGHVS and CDR2 FQNEAQ. The CDR3 runs to 15 residues. CDR3 protein: CASSQPSGKNQPQHF. CDR3 nucleotide sequence: TGTGCCAGCAGCCAACCCTCGGGGAAAAATCAGCCCCAGCATTTT.

J is TRBJ2-3 and V is TRBV19; D possibly corresponds to TRBD1 (6 bases). The V gene's germline CDR1 is LNHDA and CDR2 SQIVND (reference sequence). This CDR3 contains 14 residues. With 3 bases removed from V and 4 bases from J, the gap between germline ends came to 11 bases. Here the CDR3 reads CASSILPGADTQYF. In DNA form, the CDR3 reads TGTGCCAGTAGTATCCTCCCAGGGGCAGATACGCAGTATTTT.

The CDR3, as DNA: TGTGCCAGTAGCCCCCGGGACAGGGGAGGGAACAATGAGCAGTTCTTC. Translating gives CASSPRDRGGNNEQFF. The rearrangement uses TRBV19 and TRBJ2-1; 10 bases line up with TRBD1. The CDR3 is 16 amino acids. Per germline, CDR1 LNHDA and CDR2 SQIVND (reference sequence). The ends lost 6 bases at V and 5 bases at J; junction bases unmatched: 10. Full variable domain (outside the CDR3, taken from reference TRBV19 and TRBJ2-1): DGGITQSPKYLFRKEGQNVTLSCEQNLNHDAMYWYRQDPGQGLRLIYYSQIVNDFQKGDIAEGYSVSREKKESFPLTVTSAQKNPTAFYLCASSPRDRGGNNEQFFGPGTRLTVL.

The chain carries TRBV30 and TRBJ2-2; D is unresolved. The germline gives CDR1 GTSNPN, CDR2 SVGIG (reference sequence). V dropped 0 bases and J dropped 6 bases, with 8 bases sitting between them. CDR3 length: 13 residues. The CDR3 nucleotides read TGTGCCTGGAGTGTCGGGTTATCCGGGGAGCTGTTTTTT. Its translation is CAWSVGLSGELFF.

This rearrangement joins TRBV7-3 to TRBJ1-2, with 7 bases lining up with TRBD1. V lost 5 bases, J lost 5 bases, and 8 bases stayed unmatched. Germline assignment: CDR1 SGHTA and CDR2 FQGTGA. The CDR3 totals 14 residues. The CDR3 DNA is TGTGCCAGCAGCCCAGGGGGGACAGAATATGGCTACACCTTC. Its protein is CASSPGGTEYGYTF.